This T cell receptor beta chain was documented in a study of HIV-infected children after antiretroviral therapy interruption. Study-level information: Continuous-treatment samples came from weeks 0, 48 and 150. Study results and caveats: The Gini coefficient of naive CD4+ repertoires rose, returning to baseline by 3 years.

Specified treatment: PENTA 11 planned treatment interruption arm or continuous ART arm. Participants had taken at least three-drug ART for at least 24 weeks. At least ten counts were recorded for this clonotype. Its antigen is as yet unknown. The CDR3 sequence is 15 residues long. From germline, CDR1 is SNHLY and CDR2 FYNNEI. Trimming took 6 bases from V and 1 from J, leaving 15 bases between them. The TCR library was built from RNA with a 3' RACE protocol and unique molecular identifiers. In TCRdb, the 3' RACE reads were re-called with MiXCR into one record per CDR3 protein. The sample contains about 89,000 distinct CDR3 sequences, about 6.9% of which appear only once.

Sequences were derived from CD45RA+ CD4+ T cells from PBMCs, pooled from several time points, sampled from a donor given antiretroviral therapy, either interrupted or continuous. The subset: naive CD4+ CD45RA+ CD45RO- T cells. The J gene is TRBJ2-5, the V gene TRBV2, with no clear D. This sequence was found in a pool of human donors with HIV. CDR3 region: CASSATRIGQETQYF. CDR3 coding DNA: TGTGCCAGCAGCGCCACCCGGATAGGCCAAGAGACCCAGTACTTC.